This T cell receptor (beta chain) is from a study of T-cell memory formation after mild COVID-19. This clonotype has only a few counts. The target antigen is unknown. General observations from the study: CD4+ contracting clones were found mainly in CM and EM, and CD8+ ones in EMRA. There were some responding clones in pre-infection memory, which suggested that cross-reactive memory had joined.

A single record per CDR3 protein comes from TCRdb applying MiXCR to the 5' RACE reads. The data hold under 700,000 distinct CDR3 sequences, with over 20% observed a single time. V was clipped by 6 bases and J by 0 bases, with 14 bases between them. The CDR3 is 15 residues long. Germline V lookup: CDR1 SEHNR, CDR2 FQNEAQ (reference sequence). This receptor was obtained from an adult woman who had mild COVID-19 (a few samples of this study predate the infection). Cell type and time point are not known. The rearrangement joins TRBV7-9 to TRBJ1-2, with TRBD1 as a possible D gene (5 bases). Material for sequencing was PBMCs or a T cell subset sorted from them (not recorded which). CDR3 sequence reads: CASRAQGMANYGYTF. The CDR3 nucleotides are TGTGCCAGCAGAGCCCAGGGTATGGCTAACTATGGCTACACCTTC.